Each of the 18 T cell receptor beta chains below was sequenced from the same sample in a study of T cell repertoires in cytomegalovirus infection. Their specific antigens are unknown. TCRdb reprocessed the reads via MiXCR and lists one record per CDR3 protein. This sample carries fewer than 1,000,000 distinct CDR3 sequences, around 32% of them seen once, and the ten largest clones take roughly an eighth. Specimen: cultured CD8+ T cells from PBMCs, collected from culture after CMV antigen stimulation. The receptor source for this set is a human donor in good health (CMV status not recorded). Some clones in this sample may be carry-over from other donors' samples.

There are many counts of this clonotype. The genes are TRBV9 and TRBJ1-1; 7 positions match TRBD1. The CDR3 has 15 amino acids. Per germline, CDR1 SGDLS and CDR2 YYNGEE. Trimming cost V 4 bases and J 5 bases; bases outside gene matches: 11. The CDR3, as DNA: TGTGCCAGCAGCACCAACTACCAGGGGGGAACTGAAGCTTTCTTT. Translating gives CASSTNYQGGTEAFF.

This clonotype has a handful of counts. This chain connects TRBV6-2 or TRBV6-3 to TRBJ1-5, with TRBD1 identical over 7 bases. Germline CDR1 MNHEY, CDR2 SVGEGT. Trimming cost V 3 bases and J 0 bases; bases outside gene matches: 8. This CDR3 has 17 residues. CDR3 amino acids: CASSYPTGNYSNQPQHF. CDR3 in DNA: TGTGCCAGCAGTTATCCGACAGGGAATTATAGCAATCAGCCCCAGCATTTT.

The table lists this clonotype with a few counts. The chain is built from TRBV7-6 and TRBJ2-1, with a weak D call TRBD2 (5 bases). The germline V and J ends were trimmed by 0 bases and 0 bases, with 12 bases remaining between them. This CDR3 has 17 amino acids. Germline V gene sequence: CDR1 SGHVS, CDR2 FNYEAQ. In nucleotides, the CDR3 is TGTGCCAGCAGCTTAGCGCAACGGGGTTCCTCCTACAATGAGCAGTTCTTC. It codes for CASSLAQRGSSYNEQFF.

The chain employs TRBV25-1 and TRBJ2-1; D not certain. Germline loops: CDR1 MGHDK, CDR2 SYGVNS. Trimming took 11 bases from V and 3 from J, leaving 8 bases between them. This CDR3 is built from 11 residues. The CDR3 DNA sequence: TGTGCCGTCAGGCACTACAATGAGCAGTTCTTC. As protein: CAVRHYNEQFF.

The rearrangement joins TRBV27 to TRBJ2-3; 10 bases are a match to TRBD1. Germline assignment: CDR1 MNHEY and CDR2 SMNVEV (reference sequence). V dropped 1 base and J dropped 7; count of bases not matched to a gene: 8. The CDR3 totals 16 residues. CDR3 residues: CASSLYPGDRGHTQYF. As DNA, the CDR3 is TGTGCCAGCAGTTTATATCCGGGGGACAGGGGCCATACGCAGTATTTT.

Only a few counts were recorded for this clonotype. The CDR3 bases are TGTGCCACCAGTGACGGGACCCCGGGACAGGGCTACAATGAGCAGTTCTTC. Protein sequence: CATSDGTPGQGYNEQFF. The chain combines TRBV24-1 with TRBJ2-1, with 9 bases that match TRBD1. The V gene's germline CDR1 is KGHDR and CDR2 SFDVKD. CDR3 length equals 17 residues. The V and J ends lost 4 bases and 3 bases, in that order; junction bases with no gene match: 9.

This clonotype has a count of ten or more. The rearrangement links TRBV7-8 to TRBJ1-5, with D uncertain. The CDR3 has 18 amino acids. Germline lookup yields CDR1 SGHVS and CDR2 FQNEAQ. V lost 0 bases, J lost 1 base, and 16 bases lay in between. The CDR3 protein is CASSLAGRSAFSNQPQHF. Written as DNA, the CDR3 is TGTGCCAGCAGCTTAGCGGGGAGGTCGGCTTTCAGCAATCAGCCCCAGCATTTT.

This clonotype appeared once. Germline and junction disagree at one end, which may indicate a read error. V is TRBV28 and J is TRBJ1-1, with D tentatively TRBD1 (5 bases). CDR3 length: 14 residues. Germline assignment: CDR1 MDHEN and CDR2 SYDVKM. The CDR3 loop reads CVSSGLGLNTEAFF. The DNA for the CDR3 is TGTGTCAGCAGTGGTCTGGGACTGAACACTGAAGCTTTCTTT. Combining the CDR3 with reference TRBV28 and TRBJ1-1 gives the whole variable domain DVKVTQSSRYLVKRTGEKVFLECVQDMDHENMFWYRQDPGLGLRLIYFSYDVKMKEKGDIPEGYSVSREKKERFSLILESASTNQTSMYLCVSSGLGLNTEAFFGQGTRLTVV.

This clonotype was seen more than once but under ten times. The CDR3 loop reads CASSPSGTTGETQYF. CDR3 bases: TGTGCCAGCAGCCCGTCCGGGACGACAGGAGAGACCCAGTACTTC. The rearrangement links TRBV7-3 to TRBJ2-5; perhaps TRBD1 as D (6 bases). Trimming left V 5 bases short and J 4 bases short, with 17 bases between. This CDR3 has 15 amino acids. The germline V gene encodes CDR1 SGHTA and CDR2 FQGTGA.

This clonotype showed up just a few times. The V gene is TRBV7-6, the J gene TRBJ1-2; TRBD1 is a possible D gene (6 bases). The germline CDR1 and CDR2 sequences are SGHVS and FNYEAQ. The CDR3 contains 13 residues. Deletions cut 6 bases from V and 5 bases from J, with 13 bases between. The DNA of the CDR3 is TGTGCCAGCAGGCCACAGGGAGGGTATGGCTACACCTTC. The encoded protein is CASRPQGGYGYTF.

In its sample, this clonotype was seen a few times. The V gene is TRBV7-2, the J gene TRBJ1-1; D gene unclear. With 8 bases removed from V and 0 bases from J, the gap between germline ends came to 13 bases. This CDR3 comprises 14 residues. Germline V lookup: CDR1 SGHTA, CDR2 FQGNSA. The CDR3 DNA reads TGTGCCAGCCTCGTCTTTCAGTTGAACACTGAAGCTTTCTTT. Its translation: CASLVFQLNTEAFF.

The chain combines TRBV24-1 with TRBJ2-1; maybe TRBD2 (7 bases). The CDR3 extends over 14 amino acids. Trimming cost V 5 bases and J 8 bases, with 15 bases left between them. Looked up from germline, CDR1 is KGHDR and CDR2 is SFDVKD. The CDR3 here is CATSARGAPHEQFF. The CDR3 coding sequence is TGTGCCACCAGTGCCCGGGGGGCCCCCCATGAGCAGTTCTTC.

On this clonotype itself: With a much larger clone just one base away, this may be a read error. CDR3: CASSLVRRGGTDTQYF. In DNA form, the CDR3 reads TGTGCCAGCAGCTTAGTTCGCAGGGGGGGCACAGATACGCAGTATTTT. The rearrangement links TRBV7-8 to TRBJ2-3; possibly TRBD1 for D (7 bases). Germline V CDR1 and CDR2: SGHVS, FQNEAQ. V lost 1 base and J 1 base, leaving 12 bases between the germline ends. The CDR3 runs 16 residues.

Worth noting for this clonotype: Germline is not matched at one junction end, which may reflect a read error. The chain employs TRBV10-3 and TRBJ2-5; TRBD2 matches at 7 bases. This CDR3 is 13 amino acids long. Germline CDR1 is ENHRY and CDR2 is SYGVKD. The CDR3 bases are TGTGCCATCAGTGAGTCCGGGCGGGAGATCCAGTACTTC. Translating gives CAISESGREIQYF.

The chain uses TRBV2 and TRBJ1-3, with TRBD1 identical over 8 bases. Germline values: CDR1 SNHLY, CDR2 FYNNEI. The CDR3 length is 14 residues. Losses at the gene ends were 6 bases for V and 8 bases for J; bases not matched to a gene: 9. The CDR3 spells CASRGTGRRDTIYF. The CDR3 nucleotides read TGTGCCAGCAGGGGGACAGGTAGACGGGACACCATATATTTT.

The CDR3 nucleotides are TGCAGCATTGTACGGGGGGGGGATACGCAGTATTTT. Protein product: CSIVRGGDTQYF. The rearrangement joins TRBV29-1 to TRBJ2-3; TRBD2 matches 8 bases. Germline values: CDR1 SQVTM, CDR2 ANQGSEA. J was trimmed by 6 bases and V by 8 bases; bases with no gene match: 7. The CDR3 contains 12 residues.

The table lists this clonotype with a few counts. The chain carries TRBV6-5 and TRBJ2-1; 16 nucleotides line up with TRBD2. The CDR3 sequence is 15 residues long. The germline V gene encodes CDR1 MNHEY and CDR2 SVGAGI. Trimming removed 4 bases from V and 8 bases from J; junction bases left unmatched: 2. The DNA for the CDR3 is TGTGCCAGCAGTTCCGGGACTAGCGGGGGGGATGAGCAGTTCTTC. Translated, it gives CASSSGTSGGDEQFF.

The gene calls are TRBV7-9 and TRBJ2-2, with D possibly matching TRBD1 (6 bases). The CDR3 has 18 amino acids. Germline assignment: CDR1 SEHNR and CDR2 FQNEAQ (reference sequence). V was cut by 5 bases and J by 3 bases, with 22 bases left in between. For the CDR3, the DNA is TGTGCCAGCAGCAGGACGGACAGCCCTATTTCCTACACCGGGGAGCTGTTTTTT. This sequence encodes CASSRTDSPISYTGELFF. Using reference TRBV7-9 and TRBJ2-2 for the parts outside the CDR3, the full variable domain is DTGVSQNPRHKITKRGQNVTFRCDPISEHNRLYWYRQTLGQGPEFLTYFQNEAQLEKSRLLSDRFSAERPKGSFSTLEIQRTEQGDSAMYLCASSRTDSPISYTGELFFGEGSRLTVL.